Presented here are 5 T cell receptor beta chains from one specimen sequenced in a study of blood T cell repertoires in COVID-19. Method: immunoSEQ multiplex PCR; TCRdb's copy keeps in-frame clones and lacks some. The sample holds about 89,000 clones, 78% seen once. The sequenced sample was peripheral blood. All receptors derive from a man aged 65-85 years with COVID-19, enrolled during active disease.

The chain employs TRBV7-9 and TRBJ1-6; no clear D. Deletions cut 0 bases from V and 7 bases from J, with 7 bases between. Germline-derived CDR1 and CDR2 are SEHNR and FQNEAQ (reference sequence). The length of the CDR3 is 14 residues. The CDR3 here is CASSLAQANSPLHF. The CDR3 nucleotides read TGTGCCAGCAGCTTAGCGCAGGCGAATTCACCCCTCCACTTT.

The chain recombines TRBV9 with TRBJ2-7; 9 bases are a match to TRBD1. J gave up 5 bases and V 4 bases, and 10 bases lay outside the gene matches. The CDR3 is 15 amino acids. The germline gives CDR1 SGDLS, CDR2 YYNGEE. The CDR3 region has the DNA TGTGCCAGCAGCCTCTCCGGGACAGGGAGTAACGAGCAGTACTTC. Residues: CASSLSGTGSNEQYF. Supplemented by reference TRBV9 and TRBJ2-7, the full variable domain reads DSGVTQTPKHLITATGQRVTLRCSPRSGDLSVYWYQQSLDQGLQFLIQYYNGEERAKGNILERFSAQQFPDLHSELNLSSLELGDSALYFCASSLSGTGSNEQYFGPGTRLTVT.

V is TRBV13 and J is TRBJ2-7; TRBD1 matches 8 bases. The CDR3 sequence is 15 residues long. J gave up 3 bases and V 4 bases, and 8 bases lay outside the gene matches. Germline values: CDR1 PRHDT, CDR2 FYEKMQ (reference sequence). CDR3 DNA sequence: TGTGCCAGCAGCTCCAGGGGGCGGTTACTCTACGAGCAGTACTTC. Its protein is CASSSRGRLLYEQYF.

This chain joins TRBV25-1 and TRBJ2-1; D unresolved. V lost 4 bases, J lost 4 bases, and 5 bases lay in between. This CDR3 region has 12 residues. Germline loops: CDR1 MGHDK, CDR2 SYGVNS. CDR3 nucleotide sequence: TGTGCCAGCAGTGCTAGTTACAATGAGCAGTTCTTC. This translates into CASSASYNEQFF.

The V call is TRBV9, the J call TRBJ1-1; D perhaps matches TRBD1 (6 bases). Trimming shortened V by 3 bases and J by 4 bases, and 19 bases separated the two germline ends. The length of the CDR3 is 16 residues. Germline-derived CDR1 and CDR2 are SGDLS and YYNGEE. For the CDR3, the DNA is TGTGCCAGCAGCGCCGGTAGGGGGGGGACGGGCACTGAAGCTTTCTTT. This codes for CASSAGRGGTGTEAFF.